This entry lists 32 T cell receptor beta chains sequenced from one sample in a study of blood T cell repertoires in COVID-19. Sequencing was performed with immunoSEQ multiplex PCR; in TCRdb, only in-frame clones are kept and a portion is missing. Of around 100,000 clones listed, 84% are singletons. Specimen: peripheral blood. Receptor source: a human donor in a cohort sampled during active or convalescent COVID-19.

The gene calls are TRBV11-2 and TRBJ1-1; D is unresolved. V was trimmed by 3 bases and J by 2 bases, leaving 10 bases between them. The CDR3 covers 14 residues. Germline CDR1 and CDR2: SGHAT and FQNNGV. CDR3 coding DNA: TGTGCCAGCAGCTTTCCCGGGGAAAACACTGAAGCTTTCTTT. Its translation: CASSFPGENTEAFF. The full variable domain, in which reference TRBV11-2 and TRBJ1-1 provide the parts outside the CDR3, is EAGVAQSPRYKIIEKRQSVAFWCNPISGHATLYWYQQILGQGPKLLIQFQNNGVVDDSQLPKDRFSAERLKGVDSTLKIQPAKLEDSAVYLCASSFPGENTEAFFGQGTRLTVV.

The V gene is TRBV4-1, the J gene TRBJ2-3; 11 bases are a match to TRBD2. Germline lookup yields CDR1 MGHRA and CDR2 YSYEKL. The CDR3 loop spans 17 amino acids. V lost 1 base, J lost 4 bases, and 7 bases stayed unmatched. This CDR3 reads CASSQGALAGGSDTQYF. Written as DNA, the CDR3 is TGCGCCAGCAGCCAAGGGGCTCTAGCGGGGGGCTCAGATACGCAGTATTTT.

This clone was seen just once. This chain joins TRBV5-6 and TRBJ1-4; perhaps TRBD1 as D (5 bases). Looked up from germline, CDR1 is SGHDT and CDR2 is YYEEEE. The V end lost 3 bases, the J end lost 8 bases, and 17 bases lay between the germline ends. The CDR3 sequence is 15 residues long. DNA for the CDR3: TGTGCCAGCAGCTACCTCTCGGGGGGTGGAGAAAAACTGTTTTTT. It is translated as CASSYLSGGGEKLFF.

The chain joins TRBV5-1 to TRBJ1-4, with 7 bases matching TRBD1. Unmatched junction bases numbered 7, after V lost 3 bases and J lost 8 bases. The CDR3 consists of 14 residues. Germline lookup yields CDR1 SGHRS and CDR2 YFSETQ. The DNA for the CDR3 is TGCGCCAGCAGCTCTCGACAGGGAGGAGAAAAACTGTTTTTT. This sequence encodes CASSSRQGGEKLFF.

The chain combines TRBV9 with TRBJ1-6, with D maybe TRBD1 (6 bases). Germline CDR1 and CDR2: SGDLS and YYNGEE. This CDR3 has 14 residues. V gave up 4 bases and J gave up 8 bases, with 13 bases separating them. CDR3: CASSPGGGDSPLHF. The DNA for the CDR3 is TGTGCCAGCAGCCCGGGGGGGGGCGATTCACCCCTCCACTTT. Together with reference TRBV9 and TRBJ1-6, the CDR3 gives the full variable domain: DSGVTQTPKHLITATGQRVTLRCSPRSGDLSVYWYQQSLDQGLQFLIQYYNGEERAKGNILERFSAQQFPDLHSELNLSSLELGDSALYFCASSPGGGDSPLHFGNGTRLTVT.

The chain joins TRBV7-9 to TRBJ1-6, with 7 bases matching TRBD1. CDR1 and CDR2 (germline): SEHNR, FQNEAQ (reference sequence). J lost 9 bases, V lost 1 base, and 3 bases had no gene match. The CDR3 runs to 14 residues. The CDR3 loop reads CASSLGSGGSPLHF. As DNA, the CDR3 is TGTGCCAGCAGCTTAGGGTCAGGGGGTTCACCCCTCCACTTT.

This chain uses TRBV29-1 with TRBJ1-1; 8 nucleotides align to TRBD1. Germline V gives CDR1 SQVTM, CDR2 ANQGSEA. CDR3 length equals 14 residues. The junction had 12 bases not matched to a gene; V was cut back by 6 bases and J by 6 bases. The DNA of the CDR3 is TGCAGCGTGTGGGTTCGACAGGGGAGGCCTGAAGCTTTCTTT. Translating gives CSVWVRQGRPEAFF.

V and J are TRBV4-2 and TRBJ2-7, with D maybe TRBD1 (5 bases). The germline gives CDR1 LGHNA, CDR2 YNFKEQ. The CDR3 contains 16 residues. V was cut by 0 bases and J by 2 bases, with 14 bases left in between. CDR3 sequence: CASSQEEQDSPYEQYF. The CDR3 region has the DNA TGTGCCAGCAGCCAAGAAGAACAGGATTCCCCCTACGAGCAGTACTTC.

The chain uses TRBV11-2 and TRBJ2-7; the D gene is possibly TRBD1 (6 bases). The CDR3 sequence is 13 residues long. The V and J ends lost 5 bases and 4 bases respectively, with 12 bases between them. CDR1 SGHAT and CDR2 FQNNGV come from the germline V gene. The CDR3 spells CASSNLQGYEQYF. CDR3 sequence (DNA): TGTGCCAGCAGCAACCTACAGGGTTACGAGCAGTACTTC.

This rearrangement joins TRBV12-3 or TRBV12-4 to TRBJ1-1; D gene uncertain. The V end lost 5 bases, the J end lost 4 bases, and 8 bases lay between the germline ends. The CDR3 totals 12 residues. The DNA for the CDR3 is TGTGCCAGCAGTGCCTACAGCACTGAAGCTTTCTTT. It encodes CASSAYSTEAFF.

This rearrangement joins TRBV10-3 to TRBJ1-1; no firm D call. The CDR3 runs to 10 residues. In germline, CDR1 is ENHRY, CDR2 SYGVKD. With 8 bases removed from V and 10 bases from J, the gap between germline ends came to 11 bases. Written as DNA, the CDR3 is TGTGCCATCCGAGCAGGCTTAGCTTTCTTT. This sequence encodes CAIRAGLAFF.

This clone is a singleton in its sample. The chain employs TRBV5-1 and TRBJ2-1, with 8 bases fitting TRBD2. Germline loops: CDR1 SGHRS, CDR2 YFSETQ. The J segment lost 7 bases and the V segment lost 2 bases, leaving 11 bases of the junction unmatched. This CDR3 is 16 amino acids long. The CDR3 reads CASSFLTSGLNNEQFF. Here the CDR3 DNA reads TGCGCCAGCAGCTTTCTAACTAGCGGATTAAATAATGAGCAGTTCTTC.

The gene calls are TRBV7-2 and TRBJ2-1; D remains unclear. Germline CDR1 is SGHTA and CDR2 is FQGNSA. CDR3 size: 15 residues. The V end was cut by 2 bases, the J end by 0 bases, with 8 bases between. CDR3 nucleotide sequence: TGTGCCAGCAGCTTAAAGGCGGCCTCCTACAATGAGCAGTTCTTC. It is translated as CASSLKAASYNEQFF.

This chain uses TRBV7-3 with TRBJ2-7, with TRBD1 identical over 9 bases. Trimming at V came to 5 bases and at J to 3 bases, leaving 8 bases not matched to a gene. The CDR3 is 15 residues long. Per the germline V gene, CDR1 is SGHTA and CDR2 is FQGTGA. The CDR3 nucleotides are TGTGCCAGCAGCCTAGCCCCGGGACAGGGCTACGAGCAGTACTTC. This codes for CASSLAPGQGYEQYF.

The gene calls are TRBV30 and TRBJ1-6; 8 nucleotides match TRBD1. Germline values: CDR1 GTSNPN, CDR2 SVGIG (reference sequence). With 4 bases clipped from V and 7 bases from J, the junction kept 6 bases outside the gene matches. The CDR3 runs 14 residues. In DNA form, the CDR3 reads TGTGCCTGGAATCCCAGGGGGCCAAATTCACCCCTCCACTTT. Translated, it gives CAWNPRGPNSPLHF.

The chain couples TRBV2 to TRBJ2-5; 10 positions agree with TRBD1. This CDR3 has 14 amino acids. The germline gives CDR1 SNHLY, CDR2 FYNNEI. The trim removed 4 bases at V and 5 bases at J, leaving 4 bases unmatched. In nucleotides, the CDR3 is TGTGCCAGCAGTGCGACAGGGGGCGCCGAGACCCAGTACTTC. This codes for CASSATGGAETQYF.

The chain carries TRBV18 and TRBJ2-2; 9 positions match TRBD1. The J segment lost 1 base and the V segment lost 4 bases, leaving 7 bases of the junction unmatched. Germline CDR1 and CDR2: KGHSH and LQKENI. The CDR3 covers 17 residues. DNA of the CDR3: TGTGCCAGCTCACTGCCACAGGGGGCTCTGAACACCGGGGAGCTGTTTTTT. It specifies CASSLPQGALNTGELFF.

The chain carries TRBV24-1 and TRBJ1-1; D uncertain. Trimming removed 2 bases from V and 2 bases from J, with 11 bases in between. CDR1 is KGHDR, CDR2 SFDVKD, per germline. The CDR3 runs to 15 residues. This CDR3 reads CATSDSRGGNTEAFF. DNA of the CDR3: TGTGCCACCAGTGATTCCCGCGGCGGCAACACTGAAGCTTTCTTT.

This clone was picked up a small number of times. The chain has TRBV7-2 and TRBJ1-2; 7 bases match TRBD1. This CDR3 comprises 15 residues. V trimming: 5 bases; J trimming: 4 bases; junction bases outside the gene matches: 10. Germline CDR1 is SGHTA and CDR2 is FQGNSA. The CDR3 DNA reads as TGTGCCAGCAGCGAGGCCGGACAGGCGATCTATGGCTACACCTTC. Its protein is CASSEAGQAIYGYTF.

CDR3 amino acids: CASSLTQGGTEAFF. The CDR3 DNA sequence: TGTGCCAGCAGCCTCACTCAGGGGGGCACTGAAGCTTTCTTT. This chain connects TRBV3-1 (or the pseudogene TRBV3-2) to TRBJ1-1, with 7 bases matching TRBD1. V was pared by 4 bases and J by 4 bases, with 6 bases of the junction left unmatched. Looked up from germline, CDR1 is LGHDT and CDR2 is YNNKEL (reference sequence). CDR3 size: 14 residues.

The rearrangement links TRBV5-1 to TRBJ1-4, with 8 nucleotides matching TRBD1. V was pared by 1 base and J by 3 bases, with 5 bases of the junction left unmatched. The CDR3 spans 16 residues. Looked up from germline, CDR1 is SGHRS and CDR2 is YFSETQ. The CDR3 protein is CASSLPGQGANEKLFF. The CDR3 DNA sequence: TGCGCCAGCAGCTTGCCCGGACAGGGTGCTAATGAAAAACTGTTTTTT.

This chain connects TRBV11-1 to TRBJ2-4; possibly TRBD1 for D (6 bases). V lost 5 bases and J 0 bases, leaving 11 bases between the germline ends. Germline V gives CDR1 SGHAT, CDR2 FQDESV (reference sequence). The CDR3 is 15 amino acids. CDR3 loop: CASSPGQKAKNIQYF. For the CDR3, the DNA is TGTGCCAGCAGCCCCGGACAGAAAGCCAAAAACATTCAGTACTTC.

This chain connects TRBV6-2 or TRBV6-3 to TRBJ1-2; maybe TRBD1 (6 bases). Trimming shortened V by 6 bases and J by 7 bases, and 12 bases separated the two germline ends. CDR1 and CDR2 (germline): MNHEY, SVGEGT. This CDR3 has 12 residues. In DNA, the CDR3 is TGTGCCAGCAGCCGGAACAGGGCTGGCTACACCTTC. This codes for CASSRNRAGYTF.

The CDR3 loop is CASTRTNNDGYTF. The CDR3 region has the DNA TGTGCCAGCACCAGAACTAACAACGATGGCTACACCTTC. The chain carries TRBV2 and TRBJ1-2; no clear D gene. V gave up 7 bases and J gave up 6 bases, with 15 bases separating them. The CDR3 is made up of 13 amino acids. Germline loops: CDR1 SNHLY, CDR2 FYNNEI.

This clone was recorded a few times. J is TRBJ1-3 and V is TRBV9, with 7 bases fitting TRBD1. This CDR3 region has 16 residues. CDR1 and CDR2 from the germline V gene are SGDLS and YYNGEE. With V trimmed by 4 bases and J by 0 bases, 7 bases remained unmatched. CDR3 bases: TGTGCCAGCAGCCTCGCAGGGGGTGCCTCTGGAAACACCATATATTTT. Amino acids: CASSLAGGASGNTIYF. Based on the CDR3 plus reference TRBV9 and TRBJ1-3, the full variable domain is DSGVTQTPKHLITATGQRVTLRCSPRSGDLSVYWYQQSLDQGLQFLIQYYNGEERAKGNILERFSAQQFPDLHSELNLSSLELGDSALYFCASSLAGGASGNTIYFGEGSWLTVV.

The rearrangement links TRBV18 to TRBJ1-3; D remains ambiguous. V was clipped by 3 bases and J by 4 bases, with 13 bases between them. The CDR3 runs 15 residues. CDR1 KGHSH and CDR2 LQKENI come from the germline V gene. CDR3 DNA sequence: TGTGCCAGCTCACCCAGCGCTATGGCGGGAAACACCATATATTTT. Translating it yields CASSPSAMAGNTIYF.

This chain connects TRBV11-3 to TRBJ2-3; D uncertain. This CDR3 contains 14 residues. Deletions cut 5 bases from V and 4 bases from J, with 13 bases between. Germline values: CDR1 SGHNT, CDR2 YENEEA. CDR3 sequence (DNA): TGTGCCAGCAGCGCCGGCGGCGCCGCAGATACGCAGTATTTT. It specifies CASSAGGAADTQYF.

This clone was found a few times. The rearrangement joins TRBV4-2 to TRBJ2-5, with 9 bases lining up with TRBD2. The CDR3 sequence is 16 residues long. The germline V gene encodes CDR1 LGHNA and CDR2 YNFKEQ. V shed 4 bases, J shed 1 base, and the junction held 7 bases outside the gene matches. The CDR3 here is CASSRERGAGQETQYF. CDR3 coding DNA: TGTGCCAGCAGCCGCGAGCGGGGGGCGGGCCAAGAGACCCAGTACTTC.

This clone was observed a single time. This rearrangement joins TRBV5-5 to TRBJ2-1; unclear D gene. Germline-derived CDR1 and CDR2 are SGHKS and YYEKEE (reference sequence). V shed 4 bases and J shed 4 bases, with 9 bases lying between them. The CDR3 covers 13 residues. Here the CDR3 reads CASSTGPYNEQFF. In nucleotides, the CDR3 is TGTGCCAGCAGCACGGGTCCTTACAATGAGCAGTTCTTC.

The V and J genes are TRBV7-2 and TRBJ1-3; possible D gene TRBD1, 5 bases. Germline V gene lookup returns CDR1 SGHTA and CDR2 FQGNSA. This CDR3 contains 15 residues. The V end lost 5 bases, the J end lost 1 base, and 12 bases lay between the germline ends. The CDR3 coding sequence is TGTGCCAGCAGCCTAACGGCAGGGTCTGGAAACACCATATATTTT. Translating it yields CASSLTAGSGNTIYF.

The chain recombines TRBV5-1 with TRBJ1-1, with D maybe TRBD1 (6 bases). The V end lost 0 bases, the J end lost 7 bases, and 16 bases lay between the germline ends. CDR1 SGHRS and CDR2 YFSETQ come from the germline V gene. The CDR3 is 15 residues long. The CDR3 DNA is TGCGCCAGCAGCTTGGAAATGGGGACAACACATGAAGCTTTCTTT. Amino acid sequence: CASSLEMGTTHEAFF.

This clone is a singleton in its sample. The rearrangement links TRBV12-5 to TRBJ2-1; 9 bases line up with TRBD2. CDR1 is LGHNT, CDR2 FRNRAP, per germline. With V trimmed by 1 base and J by 8 bases, 3 bases remained unmatched. The CDR3 consists of 14 residues. The CDR3 sequence: CASGLGGGAHEQFF. DNA for the CDR3: TGTGCTAGTGGTTTGGGCGGGGGGGCTCATGAGCAGTTCTTC.